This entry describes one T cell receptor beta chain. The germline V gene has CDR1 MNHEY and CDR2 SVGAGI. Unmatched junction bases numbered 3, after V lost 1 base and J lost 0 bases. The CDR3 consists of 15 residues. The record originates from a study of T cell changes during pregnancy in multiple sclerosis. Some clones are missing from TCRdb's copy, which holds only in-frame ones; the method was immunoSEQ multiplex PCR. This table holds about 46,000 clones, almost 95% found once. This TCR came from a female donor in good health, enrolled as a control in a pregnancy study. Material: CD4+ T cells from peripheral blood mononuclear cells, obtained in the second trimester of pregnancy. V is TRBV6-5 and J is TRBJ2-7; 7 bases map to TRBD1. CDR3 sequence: CASSYLTGSSYEQYF. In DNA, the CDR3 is TGTGCCAGCAGTTACTTGACAGGGTCCTCCTACGAGCAGTACTTC.